The source of this T cell receptor (beta chain) is a study of beta chain features in type 1 diabetes. With respect to this clone: What it binds is unknown.

Study-wide results and caveats: The study left unresolved whether HLA type influences TCRB rearrangement. Patients with Type 1 diabetes showed moderately but significantly shorter TCRB CDR3s in all four CD4+ subsets.

A single heparinised draw of about 100 mL on average was taken per donor. The whole isolated RNA underwent reverse transcription, so sequencing captured expressed TCRB transcripts. Method: immunoSEQ multiplex PCR; TCRdb's copy keeps in-frame clones and lacks some. Of about 650,000 clones listed, around 12% were seen once; the top ten hold more than 0.09%. Trimming removed 2 bases at V and 3 bases at J, with 13 bases between. Per germline, CDR1 MDHEN and CDR2 SYDVKM. This CDR3 spans 15 amino acids. The sequencing input was naive CD4+ T cells from blood. The source is a man between 25 and 39 years old with type 1 diabetes. The chain joins TRBV28 to TRBJ2-5; D gene unclear. CDR3 sequence (DNA): TGTGCCAGCAGTTTACACCGGGCCTCTGAAGAGACCCAGTACTTC. It encodes CASSLHRASEETQYF.